A selection of T cell receptor beta chains follows, all from one sample in a study of PD-1 blockade in classical Hodgkin lymphoma. Clones were read by immunoSEQ multiplex PCR, and TCRdb kept only the in-frame ones, dropping some. This table holds approximately 99,000 clones, 81% found once. The sequenced sample was peripheral blood mononuclear cells (PBMCs), obtained before the second cycle of nivolumab. The receptors shown here come from a human donor with classical Hodgkin lymphoma. Each CDR3 is given with its conserved first and last residue. The order of the fields is clone size, J gene, D gene, CDR3 length, V gene, CDR3 protein, CDR3 DNA. The D gene is left open where the match is weak. Clone size is shown for a subset of rows, as once, few, many or a class of expanded clone.

many TRBJ1-1 NA 15 TRBV14 CASSLAGAANTEAFF TGTGCCAGCAGCCTCGCCGGCGCTGCGAACACTGAAGCTTTCTTT
NA TRBJ1-4 NA 12 TRBV7-9 CASSLNAEKLFF TGTGCCAGCAGCTTAAATGCTGAAAAACTGTTTTTT
NA TRBJ1-1 TRBD1 13 TRBV10-3 CAISATGSTEAFF TGTGCCATCAGTGCGACAGGGAGCACTGAAGCTTTCTTT
NA TRBJ2-3 TRBD2 15 TRBV10-3 CAISSLAGNTDTQYF TGTGCCATCAGCTCACTAGCGGGCAACACAGATACGCAGTATTTT
once TRBJ1-1 TRBD1 15 TRBV5-8 CASSLFTGGIGEAFF TGTGCCAGCAGCTTGTTTACAGGGGGCATTGGTGAAGCTTTCTTT
NA TRBJ2-5 TRBD1 15 TRBV18 CASSPGQRRTETQYF TGTGCCAGCTCACCGGGACAGAGGAGGACAGAGACCCAGTACTTC
NA TRBJ1-1 NA 13 TRBV29-1 CSVEVRRATEAFF TGCAGCGTTGAAGTGCGGAGGGCTACTGAAGCTTTCTTT
NA TRBJ1-2 NA 15 TRBV9 CASSVGGGSWEGYTF TGTGCCAGCAGCGTCGGGGGGGGCTCCTGGGAAGGCTACACCTTC
NA TRBJ2-7 TRBD2 16 TRBV19 CASSNPRGGSSYEQYF TGTGCCAGTAGTAACCCCCGGGGGGGGAGCTCCTACGAGCAGTACTTC
NA TRBJ2-3 TRBD1 16 TRBV5-6 CASSSLRQGALDTQYF TGTGCCAGCAGCTCCCTAAGACAGGGGGCACTGGATACGCAGTATTTT
NA TRBJ2-7 NA 14 TRBV5-5 CASSFNGLGTEQYF TGTGCCAGCAGCTTCAACGGACTGGGGACCGAGCAGTACTTC
NA TRBJ2-5 TRBD1 13 TRBV7-3 CASSEGQGLRQYF TGTGCCAGCAGCGAGGGACAGGGTTTACGCCAGTACTTC
NA TRBJ2-4 NA 13 TRBV19 CATGQGAKNIQYF TGTGCCACCGGGCAGGGGGCCAAAAACATTCAGTACTTC
NA TRBJ1-2 NA 13 TRBV19 CASGQTANYGYTF TGTGCCAGTGGCCAGACAGCTAACTATGGCTACACCTTC
NA TRBJ1-5 NA 14 TRBV5-1 CASSLGSGSQPQHF TGCGCCAGCAGCTTGGGGTCAGGAAGTCAGCCCCAGCATTTT
NA TRBJ1-2 NA 13 TRBV11-2 CASSLDHSLGYTF TGTGCCAGCAGCTTAGATCACAGCCTGGGCTACACCTTC
NA TRBJ2-5 TRBD1 15 TRBV5-1 CASSFGTGTEETQYF TGCGCCAGCAGCTTTGGGACGGGGACAGAAGAGACCCAGTACTTC
NA TRBJ1-1 TRBD1 16 TRBV5-6 CASRPVGDRGNTEAFF TGTGCCAGCAGGCCCGTCGGGGACAGGGGTAACACTGAAGCTTTCTTT
NA TRBJ2-2 TRBD2 16 TRBV10-3 CATSRGLAGEIGELFF TGTGCCACCTCCCGAGGACTAGCGGGAGAGATCGGGGAGCTGTTTTTT
NA TRBJ1-4 NA 15 TRBV6-1 CASTGEWGTNEKLFF TGTGCCAGCACCGGCGAGTGGGGAACTAATGAAAAACTGTTTTTT
NA TRBJ1-1 NA 18 TRBV15 CATSGLNPASGRNTEAFF TGTGCCACCAGCGGATTGAACCCAGCCTCTGGCCGGAACACTGAAGCTTTCTTT
NA TRBJ2-7 TRBD2 14 TRBV7-9 CASSFSGTIYEQYF TGTGCCAGCAGCTTCTCCGGGACTATCTACGAGCAGTACTTC
NA TRBJ2-7 TRBD1 15 TRBV7-6 CASSLVSDRTYEQYF TGTGCCAGCAGCTTAGTCTCGGACAGGACCTACGAGCAGTACTTC
NA TRBJ2-1 NA 18 TRBV29-1 CSVATPRWDSSSYNEQFF TGCAGCGTTGCCACACCCCGATGGGACTCCAGCTCCTACAATGAGCAGTTCTTC
NA TRBJ1-4 TRBD1 14 TRBV11-3 CASSRGTVNEKLFF TGTGCCAGCTCCCGGGGGACAGTTAATGAAAAACTGTTTTTT